The next 8 T cell receptor beta chains were all read from a single sample in a study of blood T cells in healthy people across ages. With a J-beta primer mix and a sample-barcoded 5' primer, a second PCR ran about 7 to 12 cycles. TCRdb re-analysed the 5' RACE reads in MiXCR, keeping a single row per CDR3 protein. The sample shows 1,800,000 or so distinct CDR3 sequences, 39% of them seen only once. The sample comprised blood. These receptor sequences come from a human donor in good health.

This chain joins TRBV19 and TRBJ2-3; D is unresolved. Germline-derived CDR1 and CDR2 are LNHDA and SQIVND (reference sequence). V lost 9 bases, J lost 1 base, and 14 bases lay in between. The CDR3 spans 14 residues. In nucleotides, the CDR3 is TGTGCCAGCGCGCGTTTCGCCCGCACAGATACGCAGTATTTT. Translated, it gives CASARFARTDTQYF.

This chain connects TRBV29-1 to TRBJ1-1, with D maybe TRBD1 (6 bases). Between the trimmed V and J ends, which lost 4 bases and 0 bases, there was a span of 15 bases. CDR3 length equals 15 residues. CDR1 SQVTM and CDR2 ANQGSEA come from the germline V gene. The CDR3 coding sequence is TGCAGCGTTGGGACAGCGAATCTACTGAACACTGAAGCTTTCTTT. The encoded protein is CSVGTANLLNTEAFF.

V and J are TRBV7-2 and TRBJ2-5; 10 nucleotides agree with TRBD2. The CDR3 covers 18 residues. V trimming: 3 bases; J trimming: 4 bases; junction bases outside the gene matches: 14. The germline V gene has CDR1 SGHTA and CDR2 FQGNSA. The CDR3 region has the DNA TGTGCCAGCAGCTTCCCTGAAGCGGGGGGGGCTGTCGGAGAGACCCAGTACTTC. Protein sequence: CASSFPEAGGAVGETQYF.

The genes are TRBV13 and TRBJ1-1, with a possible D match to TRBD1 (6 bases). Germline values: CDR1 PRHDT, CDR2 FYEKMQ (reference sequence). This CDR3 spans 15 amino acids. V lost 0 bases and J 6 bases, leaving 14 bases between the germline ends. CDR3 residues: CASSLGTGGLAEAFF. Here the CDR3 DNA reads TGTGCCAGCAGCTTAGGGACTGGGGGCCTAGCTGAAGCTTTCTTT. Filled out from reference TRBV13 and TRBJ1-1, the complete variable domain reads AAGVIQSPRHLIKEKRETATLKCYPIPRHDTVYWYQQGPGQDPQFLISFYEKMQSDKGSIPDRFSAQQFSDYHSELNMSSLELGDSALYFCASSLGTGGLAEAFFGQGTRLTVV.

The V gene is TRBV12-3 or TRBV12-4, the J gene TRBJ1-2, with D uncertain. The CDR3 is 12 residues long. V was cut by 4 bases and J by 7 bases, with 10 bases left in between. The CDR3 here is CASSSVPSGYTF. DNA for the CDR3: TGTGCCAGCAGTTCGGTCCCCAGTGGCTACACCTTC.

As to this clonotype: The junction shows a germline mismatch at one end, possibly a read error. The rearrangement joins TRBV6-5 to TRBJ2-1; D unresolved. The CDR3 is 16 amino acids. The V gene's germline CDR1 is MNHEY and CDR2 SVGAGI. The DNA for the CDR3 is TGTGCCAGCAGTTACTCGAATGTACCCACGTATGATGAGCAGGTCTTC. Amino acids: CASSYSNVPTYDEQVF.

In this sample, this clonotype turned up a few times. This chain uses TRBV28 with TRBJ2-4; 7 bases line up with TRBD1. CDR1 MDHEN and CDR2 SYDVKM come from the germline V gene. Germline trimming cut 5 bases from V and 8 bases from J; bases unmatched to any gene: 15. The CDR3 covers 16 residues. CDR3 sequence (DNA): TGTGCCAGCAGTCTCGTTCCTCCGGGACAGATTGACATTCAGTACTTC. This codes for CASSLVPPGQIDIQYF.

In its sample, this clonotype was seen a few times. CDR3 protein: CASSSTGRGGTYEQYF. CDR3 nucleotide sequence: TGTGCCAGCAGTTCTACGGGGCGGGGGGGCACCTACGAGCAGTACTTC. The V and J genes are TRBV12-3 or TRBV12-4 and TRBJ2-7; 9 bases align to TRBD2. V shed 4 bases, J shed 2 bases, and the junction held 9 bases outside the gene matches. This CDR3 is 16 amino acids long.